This T cell receptor beta chain came from a study of patients and donors after allogeneic stem cell transplantation. Via MiXCR, TCRdb re-called the RT-PCR reads, giving one row per CDR3 protein. The sample comprises about 960,000 distinct CDR3 sequences, over 15% of which are singletons, and 6% rests with the top ten. V dropped 3 bases and J dropped 0 bases, with 18 bases sitting between them. The CDR3 consists of 18 residues. The chain couples TRBV12-3 or TRBV12-4 to TRBJ1-5; the D gene is possibly TRBD1 (6 bases). The sequenced sample consisted of blood, either unsorted or a sorted T cell fraction (not recorded which). This TCR was sampled from a human donor who was either an allogeneic HSCT recipient or a stem cell or donor lymphocyte infusion donor (not recorded which). It is not recorded whose cells these are; they may come from a transplant donor. CDR3 DNA sequence: TGTGCCAGCAGTTTCTTAAAAAACAGGGATCATAGCAATCAGCCCCAGCATTTT. Translated, it gives CASSFLKNRDHSNQPQHF.